The sequence of this TCR beta chain was determined in a study of blood T cell repertoires in COVID-19. Study as a whole: Sites in the United States, Italy and Spain provided acute and convalescent COVID-19 samples.

This study enrolled people aged roughly 18 to 90 from about two dozen US geographic areas. Assay used: immunoSEQ multiplex PCR; TCRdb lists only in-frame clones, some missing. The sample contains around 300,000 clones, 85% of which appear only once. This clone was seen once. In germline, CDR1 is SGHNT, CDR2 YYREEE (reference sequence). The CDR3 loop spans 14 amino acids. Between the trimmed V and J ends, which lost 0 bases and 5 bases, there was a span of 9 bases. The chain uses TRBV5-4 and TRBJ2-1, with D possibly being TRBD1 (5 bases). The clonotype comes from a woman aged 45-65 years who had recovered from COVID-19. Sequencing was done on a sample of PBMCs or T cells enriched from blood (not recorded which). The chain's CDR3 is CASSLGGRDNEQFF. CDR3 DNA: TGTGCCAGCAGCTTGGGGGGCAGGGACAATGAGCAGTTCTTC.